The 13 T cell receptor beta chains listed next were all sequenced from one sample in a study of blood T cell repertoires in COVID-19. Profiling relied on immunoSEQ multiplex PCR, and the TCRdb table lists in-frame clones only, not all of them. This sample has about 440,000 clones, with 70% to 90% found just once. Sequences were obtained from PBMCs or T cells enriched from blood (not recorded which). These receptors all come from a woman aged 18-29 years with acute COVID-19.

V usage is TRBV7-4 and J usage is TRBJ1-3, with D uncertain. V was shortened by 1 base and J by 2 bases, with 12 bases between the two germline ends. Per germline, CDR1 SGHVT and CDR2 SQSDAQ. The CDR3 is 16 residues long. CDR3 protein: CASSLGHTRTGNTIYF. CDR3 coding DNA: TGTGCCAGCAGCTTAGGACACACACGGACTGGAAACACCATATATTTT. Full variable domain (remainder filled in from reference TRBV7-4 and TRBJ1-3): GAGVSQSPRYKVAKRGRDVALRCDSISGHVTLYWYRQTLGQGSEVLTYSQSDAQRDKSGRPSGRFSAERPERSVSTLKIQRTEQGDSAVYLCASSLGHTRTGNTIYFGEGSWLTVV.

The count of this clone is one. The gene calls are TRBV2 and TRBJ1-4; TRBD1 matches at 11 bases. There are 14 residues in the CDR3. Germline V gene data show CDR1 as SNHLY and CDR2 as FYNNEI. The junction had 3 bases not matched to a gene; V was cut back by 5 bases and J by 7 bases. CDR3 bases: TGTGCCAGCAGTCGGACAGGGGGCTTTGAAAAACTGTTTTTT. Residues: CASSRTGGFEKLFF.

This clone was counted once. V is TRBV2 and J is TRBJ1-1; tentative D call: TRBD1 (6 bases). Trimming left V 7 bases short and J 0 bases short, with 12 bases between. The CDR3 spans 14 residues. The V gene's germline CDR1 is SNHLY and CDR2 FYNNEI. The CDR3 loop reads CASTSGQMNTEAFF. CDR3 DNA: TGTGCCAGCACGTCGGGACAAATGAACACTGAAGCTTTCTTT.

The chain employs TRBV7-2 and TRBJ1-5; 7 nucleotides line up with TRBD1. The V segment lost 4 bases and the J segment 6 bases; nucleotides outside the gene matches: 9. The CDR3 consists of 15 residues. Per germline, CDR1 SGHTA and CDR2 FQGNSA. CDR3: CASSSQGNLGQPQHF. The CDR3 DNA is TGTGCCAGCAGCTCACAGGGGAATTTGGGTCAGCCCCAGCATTTT.

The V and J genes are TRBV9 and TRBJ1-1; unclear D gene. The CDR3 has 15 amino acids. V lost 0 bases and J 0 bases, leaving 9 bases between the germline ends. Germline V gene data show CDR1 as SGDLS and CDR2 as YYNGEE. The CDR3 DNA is TGTGCCAGCAGCGTAGAGGACTACATGAACACTGAAGCTTTCTTT. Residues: CASSVEDYMNTEAFF.

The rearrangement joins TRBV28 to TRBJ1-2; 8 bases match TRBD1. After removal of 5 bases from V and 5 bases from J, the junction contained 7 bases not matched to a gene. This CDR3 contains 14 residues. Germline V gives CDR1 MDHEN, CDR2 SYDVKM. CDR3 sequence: CASSDRQGRYGYTF. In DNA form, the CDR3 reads TGTGCCAGCAGTGACCGACAGGGGAGATATGGCTACACCTTC.

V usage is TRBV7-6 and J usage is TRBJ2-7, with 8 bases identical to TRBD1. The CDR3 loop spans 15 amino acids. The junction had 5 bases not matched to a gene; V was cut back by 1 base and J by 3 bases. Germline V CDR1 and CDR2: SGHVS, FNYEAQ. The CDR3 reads CASSLETGDRYEQYF. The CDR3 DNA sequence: TGTGCCAGCAGCTTAGAGACAGGGGACCGCTACGAGCAGTACTTC.

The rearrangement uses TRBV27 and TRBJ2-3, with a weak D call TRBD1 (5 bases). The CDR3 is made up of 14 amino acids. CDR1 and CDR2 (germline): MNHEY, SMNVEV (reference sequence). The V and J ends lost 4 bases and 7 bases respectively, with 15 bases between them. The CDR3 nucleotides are TGTGCCAGCAGTTCCAAGGGGCCCGCGAATACGCAGTATTTT. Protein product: CASSSKGPANTQYF.

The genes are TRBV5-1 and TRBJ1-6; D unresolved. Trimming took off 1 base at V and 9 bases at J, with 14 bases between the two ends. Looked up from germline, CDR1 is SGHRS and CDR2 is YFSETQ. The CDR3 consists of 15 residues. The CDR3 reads CASSLSQATVSPLHF. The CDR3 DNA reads TGCGCCAGCAGCTTGTCCCAGGCCACAGTTTCACCCCTCCACTTT.

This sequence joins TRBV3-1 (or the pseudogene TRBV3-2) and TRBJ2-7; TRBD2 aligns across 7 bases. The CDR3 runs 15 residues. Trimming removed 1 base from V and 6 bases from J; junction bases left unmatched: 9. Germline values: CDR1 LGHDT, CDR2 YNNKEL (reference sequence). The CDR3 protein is CASSQAGGTLGEQYF. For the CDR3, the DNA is TGTGCCAGCAGCCAAGCCGGGGGGACCCTAGGCGAGCAGTACTTC.

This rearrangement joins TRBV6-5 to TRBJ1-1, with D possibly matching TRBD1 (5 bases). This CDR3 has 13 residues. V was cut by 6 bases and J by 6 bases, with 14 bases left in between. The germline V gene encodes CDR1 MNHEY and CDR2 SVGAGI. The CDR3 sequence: CASRSDRYPEAFF. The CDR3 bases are TGTGCCAGCAGATCTGACAGATACCCTGAAGCTTTCTTT.

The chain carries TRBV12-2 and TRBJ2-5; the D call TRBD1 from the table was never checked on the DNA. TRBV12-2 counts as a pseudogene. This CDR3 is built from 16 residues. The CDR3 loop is CASRLGAGGCQETQYF. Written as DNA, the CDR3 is TGTGCAAGTCGCTTAGGGGCAGGGGGATGCCAAGAGACCCAGTACTTC.

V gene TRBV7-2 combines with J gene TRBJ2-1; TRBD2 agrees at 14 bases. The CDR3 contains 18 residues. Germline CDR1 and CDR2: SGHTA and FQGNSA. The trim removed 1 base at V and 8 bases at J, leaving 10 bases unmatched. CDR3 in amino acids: CASSLVWRLAGGRDEQFF. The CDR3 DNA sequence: TGTGCCAGCAGCTTAGTATGGCGACTAGCGGGGGGGCGCGATGAGCAGTTCTTC.